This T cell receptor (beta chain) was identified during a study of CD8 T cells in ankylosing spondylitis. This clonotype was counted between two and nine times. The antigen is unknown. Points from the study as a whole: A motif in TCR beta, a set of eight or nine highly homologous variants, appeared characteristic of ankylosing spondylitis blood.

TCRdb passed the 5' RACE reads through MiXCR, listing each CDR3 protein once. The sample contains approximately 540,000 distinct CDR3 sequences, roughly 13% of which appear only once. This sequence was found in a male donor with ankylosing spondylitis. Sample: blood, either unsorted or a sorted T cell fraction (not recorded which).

This chain's CDR3 is CASSPRIRGAWGNTIYF. The CDR3 nucleotides read TGTGCCAGCAGCCCCCGGATTCGGGGCGCGTGGGGAAACACCATATATTTT. The chain couples TRBV9 to TRBJ1-3; TRBD1 is a possible D gene (5 bases). Germline CDR1 is SGDLS and CDR2 is YYNGEE. This CDR3 spans 17 amino acids. Trimming took 4 bases from V and 4 from J, leaving 21 bases between them. Looking up the rest from reference TRBV9 and TRBJ1-3 gives the full variable domain: DSGVTQTPKHLITATGQRVTLRCSPRSGDLSVYWYQQSLDQGLQFLIQYYNGEERAKGNILERFSAQQFPDLHSELNLSSLELGDSALYFCASSPRIRGAWGNTIYFGEGSWLTVV.